This T cell receptor (beta chain) is drawn from a study of T cell changes during pregnancy in multiple sclerosis. Sequenced by immunoSEQ multiplex PCR; TCRdb stores in-frame clones only, minus some. The sample lists about 34,000 clones, approximately 90% occurring once. The CDR3 contains 15 residues. Unmatched junction bases numbered 3, after V lost 1 base and J lost 0 bases. Germline values: CDR1 LNHNV, CDR2 YYDKDF (reference sequence). The V call is TRBV15, the J call TRBJ2-7; 7 nucleotides match TRBD1. The specimen comprised CD8+ T cells from peripheral blood mononuclear cells, sampled in the third trimester of pregnancy. The clonotype comes from a female donor with multiple sclerosis, enrolled in a pregnancy study. CDR3 in amino acids: CATSRGTGSSYEQYF. DNA for the CDR3: TGTGCCACCAGCAGAGGGACAGGAAGCTCCTACGAGCAGTACTTC.